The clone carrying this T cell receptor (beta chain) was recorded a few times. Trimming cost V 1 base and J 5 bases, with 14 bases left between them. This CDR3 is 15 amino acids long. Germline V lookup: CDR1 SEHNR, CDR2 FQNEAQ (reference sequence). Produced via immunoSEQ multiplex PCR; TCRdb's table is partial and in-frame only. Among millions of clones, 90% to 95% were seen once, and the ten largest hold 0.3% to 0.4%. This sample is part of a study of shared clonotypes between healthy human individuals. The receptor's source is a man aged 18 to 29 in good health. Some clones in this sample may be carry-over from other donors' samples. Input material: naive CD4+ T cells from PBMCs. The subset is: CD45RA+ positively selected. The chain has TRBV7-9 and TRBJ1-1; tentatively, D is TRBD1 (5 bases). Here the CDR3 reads CASSLDQPGGTEAFF. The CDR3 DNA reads TGTGCCAGCAGCTTAGATCAACCCGGGGGTACTGAAGCTTTCTTT.